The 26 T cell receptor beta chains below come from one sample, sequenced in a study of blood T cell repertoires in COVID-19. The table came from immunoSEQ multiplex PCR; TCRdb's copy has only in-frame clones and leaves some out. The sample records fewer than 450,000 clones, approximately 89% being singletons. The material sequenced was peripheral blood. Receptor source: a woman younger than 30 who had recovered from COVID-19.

CDR3 sequence: CAWKRGQVVTYGYTF. DNA of the CDR3: TGTGCCTGGAAGAGAGGACAGGTGGTAACCTATGGCTACACCTTC. The rearrangement links TRBV30 to TRBJ1-2; TRBD1 matches at 7 bases. The CDR3 runs 15 residues. Germline V gives CDR1 GTSNPN, CDR2 SVGIG (reference sequence). V trimming: 4 bases; J trimming: 4 bases; junction bases outside the gene matches: 12.

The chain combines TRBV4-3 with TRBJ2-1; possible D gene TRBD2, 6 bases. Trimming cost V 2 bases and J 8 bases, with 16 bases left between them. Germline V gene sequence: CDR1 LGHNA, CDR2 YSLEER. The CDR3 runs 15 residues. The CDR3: CASSQRASAADEQFF. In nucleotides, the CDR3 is TGCGCCAGCAGCCAAAGGGCTAGCGCAGCCGATGAGCAGTTCTTC.

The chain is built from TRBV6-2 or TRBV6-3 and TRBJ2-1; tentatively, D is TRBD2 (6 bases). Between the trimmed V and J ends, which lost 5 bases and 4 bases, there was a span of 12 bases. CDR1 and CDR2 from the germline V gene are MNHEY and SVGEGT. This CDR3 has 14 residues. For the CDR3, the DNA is TGTGCCAGCAGTCGAAAACTAGCTTACAATGAGCAGTTCTTC. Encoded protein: CASSRKLAYNEQFF.

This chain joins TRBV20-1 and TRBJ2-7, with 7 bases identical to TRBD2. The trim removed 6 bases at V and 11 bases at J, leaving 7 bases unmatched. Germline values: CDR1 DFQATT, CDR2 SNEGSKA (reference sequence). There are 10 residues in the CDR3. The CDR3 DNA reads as TGCAGTGCCCCCTGGGGGGGAAAGTACGTC. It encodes CSAPWGGKYV.

Here the CDR3 reads CSASFLREGPGTDTQYF. The CDR3 DNA follows: TGCAGTGCTAGTTTTCTGCGGGAGGGCCCTGGCACAGATACGCAGTATTTT. V gene TRBV20-1 combines with J gene TRBJ2-3; TRBD2 aligns across 9 bases. The CDR3 loop spans 17 amino acids. Trimming cost V 3 bases and J 1 base; bases outside gene matches: 11. Per the germline V gene, CDR1 is DFQATT and CDR2 is SNEGSKA (reference sequence).

Here the CDR3 DNA reads TGCGCCAGCAGCCATGCCCGGGGGAAACTAGCGGAACTTCCGAGCTCCTACAATGAGCAGTTCTTC. Translation: CASSHARGKLAELPSSYNEQFF. The chain is built from TRBV4-3 and TRBJ2-1; 8 bases are shared with TRBD2. CDR1 and CDR2 from the germline V gene are LGHNA and YSLEER. The CDR3 is 22 amino acids. V lost 3 bases and J lost 0; bases outside the gene matches: 22.

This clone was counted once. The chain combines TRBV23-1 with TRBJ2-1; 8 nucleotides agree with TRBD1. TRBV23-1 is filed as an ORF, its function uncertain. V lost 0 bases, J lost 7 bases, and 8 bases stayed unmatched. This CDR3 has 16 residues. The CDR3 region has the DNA TGCGCCAGCAGTCAATCGGCGGGGACAGGCCTTAATGAGCAGTTCTTC. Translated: CASSQSAGTGLNEQFF.

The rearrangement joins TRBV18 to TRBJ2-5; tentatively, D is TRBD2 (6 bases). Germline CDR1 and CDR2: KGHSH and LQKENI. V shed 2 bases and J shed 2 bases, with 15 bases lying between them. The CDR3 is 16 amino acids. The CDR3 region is CASSPSVVAAQETQYF. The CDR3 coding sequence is TGTGCCAGCTCACCATCGGTAGTAGCGGCACAAGAGACCCAGTACTTC.

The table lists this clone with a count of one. The CDR3 sequence: CASSTTGFEQFF. The CDR3 DNA reads as TGTGCCAGTAGTACGACAGGGTTTGAGCAGTTCTTC. The rearrangement joins TRBV19 to TRBJ2-1; TRBD1 agrees at 7 bases. Trimming took 4 bases from V and 9 from J; bases not matched to a gene: 3. The CDR3 has 12 residues. The V gene's germline CDR1 is LNHDA and CDR2 SQIVND (reference sequence). The full variable domain, rest sourced from reference TRBV19 and TRBJ2-1, is DGGITQSPKYLFRKEGQNVTLSCEQNLNHDAMYWYRQDPGQGLRLIYYSQIVNDFQKGDIAEGYSVSREKKESFPLTVTSAQKNPTAFYLCASSTTGFEQFFGPGTRLTVL.

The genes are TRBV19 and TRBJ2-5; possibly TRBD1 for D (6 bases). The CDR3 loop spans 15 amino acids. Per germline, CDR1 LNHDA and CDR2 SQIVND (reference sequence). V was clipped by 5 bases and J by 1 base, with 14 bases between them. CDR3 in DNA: TGTGCCAGTAGTCTCGTCGGACAGATCCAAGAGACCCAGTACTTC. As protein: CASSLVGQIQETQYF.

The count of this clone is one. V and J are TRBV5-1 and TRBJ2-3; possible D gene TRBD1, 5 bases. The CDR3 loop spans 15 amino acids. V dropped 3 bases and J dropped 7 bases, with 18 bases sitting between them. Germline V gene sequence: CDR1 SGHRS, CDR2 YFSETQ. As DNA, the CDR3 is TGCGCCAGCAGCTATTCATCGGCAGGGTCAAATACGCAGTATTTT. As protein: CASSYSSAGSNTQYF.

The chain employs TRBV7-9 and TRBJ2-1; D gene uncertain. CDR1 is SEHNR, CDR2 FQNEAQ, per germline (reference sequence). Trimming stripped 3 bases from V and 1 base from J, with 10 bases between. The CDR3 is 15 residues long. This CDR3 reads CASSLSALSYNEQFF. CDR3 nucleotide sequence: TGTGCCAGCAGCTTGAGCGCCCTTTCCTACAATGAGCAGTTCTTC.

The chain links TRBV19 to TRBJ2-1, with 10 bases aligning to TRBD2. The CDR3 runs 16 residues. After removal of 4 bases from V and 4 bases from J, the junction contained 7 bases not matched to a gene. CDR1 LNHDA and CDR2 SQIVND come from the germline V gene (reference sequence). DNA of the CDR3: TGTGCCAGTAGTACCCGGACTAGCGGATTATACAATGAGCAGTTCTTC. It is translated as CASSTRTSGLYNEQFF.

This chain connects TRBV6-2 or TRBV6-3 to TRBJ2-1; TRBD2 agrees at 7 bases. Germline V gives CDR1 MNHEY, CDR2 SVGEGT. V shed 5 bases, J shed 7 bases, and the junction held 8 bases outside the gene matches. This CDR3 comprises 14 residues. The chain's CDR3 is CASSRTSGTNEQFF. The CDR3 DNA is TGTGCCAGCAGTAGAACCAGCGGGACTAATGAGCAGTTCTTC.

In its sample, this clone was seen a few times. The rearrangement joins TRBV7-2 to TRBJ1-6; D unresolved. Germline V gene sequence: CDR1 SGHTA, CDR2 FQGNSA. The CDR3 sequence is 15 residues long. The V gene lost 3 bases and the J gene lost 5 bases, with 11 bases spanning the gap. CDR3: CASSFGRIDNSPLHF. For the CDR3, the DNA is TGTGCCAGCAGCTTTGGCAGGATCGATAATTCACCCCTCCACTTT.

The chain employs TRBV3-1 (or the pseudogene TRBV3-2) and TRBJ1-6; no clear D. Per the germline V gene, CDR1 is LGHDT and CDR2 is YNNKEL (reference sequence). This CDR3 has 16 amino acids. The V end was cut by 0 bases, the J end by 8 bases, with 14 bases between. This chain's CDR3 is CASSQDLVEADSPLHF. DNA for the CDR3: TGTGCCAGCAGCCAAGATCTGGTGGAGGCAGATTCACCCCTCCACTTT.

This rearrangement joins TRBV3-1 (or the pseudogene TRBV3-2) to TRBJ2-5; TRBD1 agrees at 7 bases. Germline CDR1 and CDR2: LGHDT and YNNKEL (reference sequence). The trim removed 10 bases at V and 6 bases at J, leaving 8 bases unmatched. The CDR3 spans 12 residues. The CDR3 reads CATHRGSKTQYF. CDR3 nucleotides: TGTGCCACCCACAGGGGTTCGAAGACCCAGTACTTC.

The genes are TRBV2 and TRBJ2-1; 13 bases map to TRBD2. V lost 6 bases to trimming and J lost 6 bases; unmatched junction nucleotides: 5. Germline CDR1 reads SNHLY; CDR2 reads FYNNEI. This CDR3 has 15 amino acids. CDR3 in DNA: TGTGCCAGCAGCGCGACTAGCGGGAGGTCCAATGAGCAGTTCTTC. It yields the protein CASSATSGRSNEQFF.

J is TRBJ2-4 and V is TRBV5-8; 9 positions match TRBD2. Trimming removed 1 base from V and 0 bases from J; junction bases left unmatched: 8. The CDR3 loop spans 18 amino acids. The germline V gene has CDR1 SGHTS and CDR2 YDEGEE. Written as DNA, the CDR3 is TGTGCCAGCAGCTTGAAAAGGAGCGGGAGGATAGCCAAAAACATTCAGTACTTC. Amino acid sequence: CASSLKRSGRIAKNIQYF.

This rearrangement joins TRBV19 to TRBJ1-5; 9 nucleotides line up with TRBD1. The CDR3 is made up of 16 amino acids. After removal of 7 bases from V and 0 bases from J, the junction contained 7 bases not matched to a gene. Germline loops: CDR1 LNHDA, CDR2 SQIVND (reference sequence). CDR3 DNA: TGTGCCAGTACTAAGGGGACAGGGTTTAGCAATCAGCCCCAGCATTTT. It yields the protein CASTKGTGFSNQPQHF.

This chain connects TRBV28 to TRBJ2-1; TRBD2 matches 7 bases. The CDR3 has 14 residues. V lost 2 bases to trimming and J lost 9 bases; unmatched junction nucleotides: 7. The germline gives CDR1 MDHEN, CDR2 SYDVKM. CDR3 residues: CASSLAGVSPEQFF. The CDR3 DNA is TGTGCCAGCAGTTTAGCGGGAGTATCCCCTGAGCAGTTCTTC.

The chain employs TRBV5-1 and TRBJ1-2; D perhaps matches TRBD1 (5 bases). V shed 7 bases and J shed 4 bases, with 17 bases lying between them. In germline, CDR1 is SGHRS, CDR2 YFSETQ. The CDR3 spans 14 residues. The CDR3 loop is CASGGGSPFYGYTF. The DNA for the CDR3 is TGCGCCAGCGGCGGGGGGAGCCCCTTCTATGGCTACACCTTC.

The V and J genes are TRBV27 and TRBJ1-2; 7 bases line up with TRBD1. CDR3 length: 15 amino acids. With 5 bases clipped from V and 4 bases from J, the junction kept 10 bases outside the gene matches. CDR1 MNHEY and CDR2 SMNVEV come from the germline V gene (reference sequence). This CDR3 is CASSPKTGSPYGYTF. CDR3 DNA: TGTGCCAGCAGTCCTAAGACAGGGTCCCCCTATGGCTACACCTTC.

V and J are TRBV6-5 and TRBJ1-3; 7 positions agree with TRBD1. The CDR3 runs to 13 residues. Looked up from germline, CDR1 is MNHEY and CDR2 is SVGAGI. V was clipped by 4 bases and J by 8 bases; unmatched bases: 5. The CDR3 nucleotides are TGTGCCAGCAGTTCGACAGGGACAGACACCATATATTTT. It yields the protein CASSSTGTDTIYF.

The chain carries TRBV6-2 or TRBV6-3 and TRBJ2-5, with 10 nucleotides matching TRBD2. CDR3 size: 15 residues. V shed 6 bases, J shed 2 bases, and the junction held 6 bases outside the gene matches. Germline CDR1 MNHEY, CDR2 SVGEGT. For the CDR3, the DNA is TGTGCCAGCAGCCACCAACTAGCGGGGCAAGAGACCCAGTACTTC. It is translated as CASSHQLAGQETQYF.

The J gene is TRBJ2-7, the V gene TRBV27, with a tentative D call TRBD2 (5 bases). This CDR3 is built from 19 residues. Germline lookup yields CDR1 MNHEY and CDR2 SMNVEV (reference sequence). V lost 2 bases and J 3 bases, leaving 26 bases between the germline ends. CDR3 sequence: CASSLRTPLRERFHYEQYV. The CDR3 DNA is TGTGCCAGCAGTTTACGTACCCCCTTGAGGGAGAGATTTCACTACGAGCAGTACGTC.